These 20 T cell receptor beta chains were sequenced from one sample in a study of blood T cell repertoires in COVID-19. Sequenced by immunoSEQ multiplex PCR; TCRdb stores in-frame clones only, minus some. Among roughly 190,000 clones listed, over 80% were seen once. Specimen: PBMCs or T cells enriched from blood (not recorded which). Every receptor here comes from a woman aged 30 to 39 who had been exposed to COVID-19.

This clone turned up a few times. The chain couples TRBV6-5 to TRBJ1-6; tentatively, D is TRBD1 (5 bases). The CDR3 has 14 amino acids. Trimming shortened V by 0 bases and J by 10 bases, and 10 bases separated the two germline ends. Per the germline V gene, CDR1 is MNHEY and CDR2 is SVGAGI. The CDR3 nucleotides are TGTGCCAGCAGTTACTCAGGGGCGGAGTCACCCCTCCACTTT. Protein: CASSYSGAESPLHF.

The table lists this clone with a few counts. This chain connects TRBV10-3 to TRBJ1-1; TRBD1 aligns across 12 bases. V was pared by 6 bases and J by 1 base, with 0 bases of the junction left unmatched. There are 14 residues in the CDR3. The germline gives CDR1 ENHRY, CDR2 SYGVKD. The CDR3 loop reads CAIRGQGANTEAFF. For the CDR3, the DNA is TGTGCCATCAGGGGACAGGGGGCGAACACTGAAGCTTTCTTT.

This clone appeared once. CDR3 nucleotide sequence: TGCGCCAGCAGCCTACAAGACTACTCCAACGGGGAGCTGTTTTTT. This gives the protein CASSLQDYSNGELFF. V and J are TRBV4-1 and TRBJ2-2; D might be TRBD2 (5 bases). The CDR3 spans 15 residues. V was pared by 4 bases and J by 7 bases, with 16 bases between. Germline V gene sequence: CDR1 MGHRA, CDR2 YSYEKL.

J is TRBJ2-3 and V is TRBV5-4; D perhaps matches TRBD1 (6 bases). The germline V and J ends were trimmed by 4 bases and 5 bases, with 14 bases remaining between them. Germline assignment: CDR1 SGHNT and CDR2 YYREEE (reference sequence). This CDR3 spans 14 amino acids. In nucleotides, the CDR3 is TGTGCCAGCAGCACGACAGGTATGGGAGATACGCAGTATTTT. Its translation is CASSTTGMGDTQYF.

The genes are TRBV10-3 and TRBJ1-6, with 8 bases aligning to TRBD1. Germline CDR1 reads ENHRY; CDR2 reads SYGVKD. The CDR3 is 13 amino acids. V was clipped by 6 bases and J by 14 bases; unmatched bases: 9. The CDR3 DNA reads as TGTGCCATCAGGGGGACAGGAGTTGAAGCCCTCCACTTT. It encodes CAIRGTGVEALHF.

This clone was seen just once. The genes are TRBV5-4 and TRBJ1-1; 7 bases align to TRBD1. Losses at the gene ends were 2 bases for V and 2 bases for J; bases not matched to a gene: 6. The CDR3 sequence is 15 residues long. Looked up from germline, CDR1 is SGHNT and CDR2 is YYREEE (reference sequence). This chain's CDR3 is CASSLPGGGNTEAFF. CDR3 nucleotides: TGTGCCAGCAGCTTACCCGGAGGGGGCAACACTGAAGCTTTCTTT.

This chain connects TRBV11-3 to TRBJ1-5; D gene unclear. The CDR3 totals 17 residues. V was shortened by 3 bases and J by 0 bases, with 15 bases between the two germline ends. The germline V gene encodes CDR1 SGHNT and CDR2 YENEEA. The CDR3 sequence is CASSFLTFLYSNQPQHF. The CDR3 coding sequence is TGTGCCAGCAGCTTCCTGACTTTCCTTTATAGCAATCAGCCCCAGCATTTT.

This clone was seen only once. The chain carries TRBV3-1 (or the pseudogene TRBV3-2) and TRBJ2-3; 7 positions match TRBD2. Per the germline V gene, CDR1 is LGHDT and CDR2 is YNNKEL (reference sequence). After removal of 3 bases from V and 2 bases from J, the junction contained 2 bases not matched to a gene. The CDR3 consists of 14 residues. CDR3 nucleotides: TGTGCCAGCAGCCAGAGCGGGGCCACAGATACGCAGTATTTT. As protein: CASSQSGATDTQYF.

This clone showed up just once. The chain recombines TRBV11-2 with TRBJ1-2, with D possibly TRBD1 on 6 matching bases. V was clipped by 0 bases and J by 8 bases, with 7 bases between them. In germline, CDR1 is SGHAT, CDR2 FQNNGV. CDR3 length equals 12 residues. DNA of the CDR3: TGTGCCAGCAGCTTAGACAGGGGCGGCTACACCTTC. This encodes CASSLDRGGYTF.

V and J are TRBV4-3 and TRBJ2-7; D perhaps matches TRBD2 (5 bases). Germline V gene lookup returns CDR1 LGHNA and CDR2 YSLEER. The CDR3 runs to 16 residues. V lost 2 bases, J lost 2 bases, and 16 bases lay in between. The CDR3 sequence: CASSQSTARGAYEQYF. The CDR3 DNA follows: TGCGCCAGCAGCCAATCGACTGCCCGGGGTGCCTACGAGCAGTACTTC.

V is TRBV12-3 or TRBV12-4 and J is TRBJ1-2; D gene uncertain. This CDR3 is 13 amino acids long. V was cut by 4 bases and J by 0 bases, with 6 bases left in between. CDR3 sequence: CASSWRANYGYTF. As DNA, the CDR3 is TGTGCCAGCAGTTGGCGGGCTAACTATGGCTACACCTTC.

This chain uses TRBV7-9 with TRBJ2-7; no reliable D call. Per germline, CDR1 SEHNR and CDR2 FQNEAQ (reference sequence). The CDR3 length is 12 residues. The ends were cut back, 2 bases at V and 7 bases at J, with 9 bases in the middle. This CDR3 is CASSLSAGEQYF. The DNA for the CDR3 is TGTGCCAGCAGCTTATCGGCCGGGGAGCAGTACTTC.

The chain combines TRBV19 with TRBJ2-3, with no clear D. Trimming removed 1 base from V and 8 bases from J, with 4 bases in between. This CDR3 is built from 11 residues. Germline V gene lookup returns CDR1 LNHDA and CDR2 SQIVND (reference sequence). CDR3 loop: CASSIASTQYF. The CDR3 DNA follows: TGTGCCAGTAGTATAGCGAGTACGCAGTATTTT.

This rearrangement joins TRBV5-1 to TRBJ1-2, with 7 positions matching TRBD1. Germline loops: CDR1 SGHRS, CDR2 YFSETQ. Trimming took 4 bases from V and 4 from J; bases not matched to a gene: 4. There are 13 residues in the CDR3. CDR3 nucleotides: TGCGCCAGCAGCCGGGACAGCCCCTATGGCTACACCTTC. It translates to CASSRDSPYGYTF.

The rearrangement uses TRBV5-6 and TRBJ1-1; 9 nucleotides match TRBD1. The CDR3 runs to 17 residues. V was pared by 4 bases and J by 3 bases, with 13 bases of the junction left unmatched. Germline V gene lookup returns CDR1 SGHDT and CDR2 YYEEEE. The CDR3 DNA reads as TGTGCCAGCAGCCCAATTGGACAGGGGATGAACGACACTGAAGCTTTCTTT. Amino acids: CASSPIGQGMNDTEAFF.

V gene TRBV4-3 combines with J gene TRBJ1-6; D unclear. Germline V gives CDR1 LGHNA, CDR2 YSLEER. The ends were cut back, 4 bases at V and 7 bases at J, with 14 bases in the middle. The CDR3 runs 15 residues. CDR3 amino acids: CASSPAHFGNSPLHF. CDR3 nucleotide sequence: TGCGCCAGCAGCCCAGCGCACTTCGGGAATTCACCCCTCCACTTT.

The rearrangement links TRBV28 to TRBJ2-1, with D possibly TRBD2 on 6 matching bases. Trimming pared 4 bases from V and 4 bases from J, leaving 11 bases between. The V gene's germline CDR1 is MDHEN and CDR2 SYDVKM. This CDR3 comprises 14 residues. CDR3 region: CASSSGEIYNEQFF. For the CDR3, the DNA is TGTGCCAGCAGTTCGGGGGAGATTTACAATGAGCAGTTCTTC.

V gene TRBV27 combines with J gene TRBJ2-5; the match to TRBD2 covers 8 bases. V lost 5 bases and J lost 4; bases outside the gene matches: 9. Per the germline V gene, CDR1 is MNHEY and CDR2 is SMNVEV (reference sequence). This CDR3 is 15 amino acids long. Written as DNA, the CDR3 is TGTGCCAGCAGTCCTTTTTCCGGGGGGGCAGAGACCCAGTACTTC. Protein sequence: CASSPFSGGAETQYF.

The CDR3 DNA follows: TGTGCCATCAGTTCGAGTAGGGGCCCTCAATTCTATGGCTACACCTTC. It codes for CAISSSRGPQFYGYTF. This rearrangement joins TRBV10-3 to TRBJ1-2; TRBD1 might be the D (5 bases). Germline CDR1 ENHRY, CDR2 SYGVKD. The CDR3 contains 16 residues. The V gene lost 5 bases and the J gene lost 4 bases, with 20 bases spanning the gap.

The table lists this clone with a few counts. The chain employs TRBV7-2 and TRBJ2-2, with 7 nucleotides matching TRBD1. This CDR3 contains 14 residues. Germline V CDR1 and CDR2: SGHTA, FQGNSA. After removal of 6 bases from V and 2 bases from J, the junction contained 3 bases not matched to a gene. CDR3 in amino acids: CASSGQANTGELFF. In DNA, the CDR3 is TGTGCCAGCAGTGGACAGGCAAACACCGGGGAGCTGTTTTTT.